This T cell receptor (beta chain) was sequenced in a study of shared T cell receptors in the human thymus. CDR3 size: 15 residues. Trimming removed 6 bases from V and 9 bases from J, with 21 bases in between. Germline CDR1 SNHLY, CDR2 FYNNEI. Assay: immunoSEQ multiplex PCR; the TCRdb copy retains only in-frame clones and omits some. The sample holds approximately 400,000 clones, approximately 95% seen once. The V gene is TRBV2, the J gene TRBJ2-1; no firm D call. The sequenced sample was thymocytes. This receptor was obtained from a human donor. The CDR3 sequence: CASSQDRPSLSEQFF. CDR3 nucleotide sequence: TGTGCCAGCAGCCAAGATCGGCCAAGCCTAAGTGAGCAGTTCTTC.